The next 7 T cell receptor beta chains were all read from a single sample in a study of Graves' ophthalmopathy and Graves' hyperthyroidism. Amplified material comprised TCR beta CDR3 regions derived from RNA transcripts. Investigators did first-round RT-PCR with HTBI primers, then second-round multiplex PCR. MiXCR, applied by TCRdb to the multiplex PCR reads, yields one record per CDR3 protein. The data contain about 230,000 distinct CDR3 sequences, about 46% of them singletons. The sequenced material came from peripheral blood. Receptor source: an adult man with Graves' ophthalmopathy.

The chain employs TRBV29-1 and TRBJ2-7; 11 bases are a match to TRBD1. This CDR3 spans 15 amino acids. The V gene end was trimmed by 8 bases and the J gene end by 5 bases; junction bases not matched to a gene: 14. Germline assignment: CDR1 SQVTM and CDR2 ANQGSEA. The CDR3: CSSQVPGQGGDEQYF. In DNA form, the CDR3 reads TGCAGCAGCCAAGTTCCGGGACAGGGGGGTGACGAGCAGTACTTC.

This clonotype showed up just once. The rearrangement links TRBV10-1 to TRBJ2-2; the D is unclear. This CDR3 contains 14 residues. Trimming left V 8 bases short and J 6 bases short, with 16 bases between. Germline V gene lookup returns CDR1 WNHNN and CDR2 SYGVQD (reference sequence). CDR3 in amino acids: CASGNLEFPGELFF. In DNA form, the CDR3 reads TGCGCCAGCGGCAATTTAGAGTTCCCCGGGGAGCTGTTTTTT.

This clonotype was seen only a few times. The chain joins TRBV20-1 to TRBJ2-7; the D call may be TRBD1 or TRBD2 (5 bases each). The length of the CDR3 is 12 residues. Germline V gene sequence: CDR1 DFQATT, CDR2 SNEGSKA (reference sequence). The V end lost 4 bases, the J end lost 3 bases, and 10 bases lay between the germline ends. The DNA of the CDR3 is TGCAGTGCTAACGGGGCCTTCTACGAGCAGTACTTC. Its protein product is CSANGAFYEQYF.

This clonotype was detected only a few times. V and J are TRBV15 and TRBJ1-2; D gene unclear. The CDR3 is 13 amino acids. Germline CDR1 LNHNV, CDR2 YYDKDF (reference sequence). The ends were cut back, 5 bases at V and 7 bases at J, with 14 bases in the middle. CDR3 sequence reads: CATSSGITSGYTF. As DNA, the CDR3 is TGTGCCACCAGCTCCGGGATTACCTCTGGCTACACCTTC.

This chain connects TRBV10-3 to TRBJ2-5; D is unclear. The CDR3 spans 15 residues. CDR1 and CDR2 (germline): ENHRY, SYGVKD. The V end lost 4 bases, the J end lost 6 bases, and 18 bases lay between the germline ends. CDR3 sequence: CAISAANGPRKTQYF. In DNA form, the CDR3 reads TGTGCCATCAGTGCAGCAAACGGACCGAGGAAGACCCAGTACTTC.

This chain joins TRBV10-3 and TRBJ2-5; D is possibly TRBD2 (6 bases). This CDR3 is 13 amino acids long. Trimming shortened V by 11 bases and J by 4 bases, and 17 bases separated the two germline ends. Germline V gene lookup returns CDR1 ENHRY and CDR2 SYGVKD. CDR3 protein: CAARGVGGETQYF. The CDR3 DNA is TGTGCCGCCCGTGGAGTGGGAGGAGAGACCCAGTACTTC.

The chain is built from TRBV2 and TRBJ2-7, with D uncertain. Germline loops: CDR1 SNHLY, CDR2 FYNNEI. V lost 8 bases, J lost 3 bases, and 14 bases lay in between. This CDR3 contains 13 residues. The CDR3 region is CASAVQIGYEQYF. The CDR3 DNA reads TGTGCCAGCGCCGTCCAGATAGGCTACGAGCAGTACTTC.